The 25 T cell receptor beta chains listed next were all sequenced from one sample in a study of ipilimumab plus nivolumab after autologous stem cell transplantation. The table came from immunoSEQ multiplex PCR; TCRdb's copy has only in-frame clones and leaves some out. The table includes just over 40,000 clones, about 92% detected once. Sequencing used PBMCs, obtained in a trial of ipilimumab plus nivolumab as post-transplant consolidation. Receptors were obtained from a male donor with multiple myeloma.

The V gene is TRBV5-4, the J gene TRBJ2-1, with D unclear. The germline V gene has CDR1 SGHNT and CDR2 YYREEE (reference sequence). This CDR3 spans 14 amino acids. V lost 3 bases, J lost 0 bases, and 7 bases lay in between. CDR3 in DNA: TGTGCCAGCAGCTACTTTAACTCCTACAATGAGCAGTTCTTC. This gives the protein CASSYFNSYNEQFF.

V usage is TRBV4-1 and J usage is TRBJ1-5; D not resolved. The germline gives CDR1 MGHRA, CDR2 YSYEKL. The germline V and J ends were trimmed by 3 bases and 0 bases, with 6 bases remaining between them. CDR3 length: 14 amino acids. The CDR3 nucleotides are TGCGCCAGCAGCCAGTCGGATAGCAATCAGCCCCAGCATTTT. Amino acids: CASSQSDSNQPQHF.

The V call is TRBV6-1, the J call TRBJ2-7, with TRBD1 matching over 10 bases. The CDR3 runs to 14 residues. The V gene end was trimmed by 7 bases and the J gene end by 0 bases; junction bases not matched to a gene: 3. Per the germline V gene, CDR1 is MNHNS and CDR2 is SASEGT. CDR3 region: CASKGQGSSYEQYF. Here the CDR3 DNA reads TGTGCCAGCAAGGGACAGGGGAGCTCCTACGAGCAGTACTTC.

The CDR3 spells CASSLQQGALDTEAFF. The CDR3 DNA follows: TGTGCCAGTAGTCTCCAACAGGGGGCGCTGGACACTGAAGCTTTCTTT. This chain links TRBV19 with TRBJ1-1; 9 bases map to TRBD1. In germline, CDR1 is LNHDA, CDR2 SQIVND (reference sequence). This CDR3 has 16 amino acids. V shed 5 bases, J shed 3 bases, and the junction held 10 bases outside the gene matches.

The genes are TRBV5-1 and TRBJ2-1, with 8 bases fitting TRBD1. Trimming removed 3 bases from V and 3 bases from J; junction bases left unmatched: 5. The CDR3 runs 15 residues. The germline CDR1 and CDR2 sequences are SGHRS and YFSETQ. The CDR3 nucleotides are TGCGCCAGCAGCTGGTCCGGGACAGGCTACAATGAGCAGTTCTTC. Its translation is CASSWSGTGYNEQFF.

This chain connects TRBV9 to TRBJ2-3, with D hard to call. V was clipped by 0 bases and J by 2 bases, with 7 bases between them. The CDR3 extends over 14 amino acids. Germline CDR1 reads SGDLS; CDR2 reads YYNGEE. The CDR3 DNA reads TGTGCCAGCAGCGTAGTCCAGTACACAGATACGCAGTATTTT. Protein sequence: CASSVVQYTDTQYF.

This sequence joins TRBV28 and TRBJ1-1; the D gene is possibly TRBD1 (5 bases). Germline V lookup: CDR1 MDHEN, CDR2 SYDVKM. V lost 5 bases, J lost 0 bases, and 10 bases lay in between. This CDR3 is 14 amino acids long. The CDR3 loop reads CASSKVTVNTEAFF. In DNA form, the CDR3 reads TGTGCCAGCAGTAAAGTGACAGTGAACACTGAAGCTTTCTTT.

This clone was detected only once. The chain employs TRBV7-2 and TRBJ2-7; D unclear. V lost 1 base and J 3 bases, leaving 7 bases between the germline ends. This CDR3 region has 13 residues. The germline V gene encodes CDR1 SGHTA and CDR2 FQGNSA. The CDR3 sequence: CASSLGLHYEQYF. The CDR3 DNA is TGTGCCAGCAGCTTAGGACTCCACTACGAGCAGTACTTC. Full variable domain (rest looked up from reference TRBV7-2 and TRBJ2-7): GAGVSQSPSNKVTEKGKDVELRCDPISGHTALYWYRQSLGQGLEFLIYFQGNSAPDKSGLPSDRFSAERTGGSVSTLTIQRTQQEDSAVYLCASSLGLHYEQYFGPGTRLTVT.

The genes are TRBV14 and TRBJ2-7; D is possibly TRBD2 (5 bases). Germline lookup yields CDR1 SGHDN and CDR2 FVKESK. The CDR3 extends over 13 amino acids. V lost 1 base, J lost 6 bases, and 10 bases lay in between. CDR3 nucleotides: TGTGCCAGCAGCCAAGTCCCCAGCGGCGAGCAGTACTTC. Its translation is CASSQVPSGEQYF.

V and J are TRBV6-5 and TRBJ1-4; no reliable D call. The V and J ends lost 6 bases and 0 bases respectively, with 11 bases between them. Germline lookup yields CDR1 MNHEY and CDR2 SVGAGI. This CDR3 comprises 15 residues. The CDR3 coding sequence is TGTGCCAGCAGATCAACTTCTGCAACTAATGAAAAACTGTTTTTT. Its protein is CASRSTSATNEKLFF.

The chain employs TRBV4-1 and TRBJ2-2; 7 bases are shared with TRBD2. There are 18 residues in the CDR3. Trimming removed 2 bases from V and 6 bases from J; junction bases left unmatched: 15. Looked up from germline, CDR1 is MGHRA and CDR2 is YSYEKL. As DNA, the CDR3 is TGCGCCAGCAGCCAACCACTTGGACTAGTGCTCGAGGCCGGGGAGCTGTTTTTT. It is translated as CASSQPLGLVLEAGELFF.

This chain uses TRBV20-1 with TRBJ1-1; D gene ambiguous. Germline loops: CDR1 DFQATT, CDR2 SNEGSKA (reference sequence). The V gene lost 4 bases and the J gene lost 0 bases, with 3 bases spanning the gap. The length of the CDR3 is 11 residues. The CDR3 is CSANMNTEAFF. The CDR3 nucleotides read TGCAGTGCTAACATGAACACTGAAGCTTTCTTT.

V gene TRBV7-7 combines with J gene TRBJ2-5; 9 nucleotides agree with TRBD1. Germline loops: CDR1 SSHAT, CDR2 FNYEAQ (reference sequence). V trimming: 5 bases; J trimming: 5 bases; junction bases outside the gene matches: 6. This CDR3 contains 14 residues. The CDR3 nucleotides are TGTGCCAGCAGCCGACGGACAGGGGTGGAGACCCAGTACTTC. This sequence encodes CASSRRTGVETQYF.

The V and J genes are TRBV18 and TRBJ1-3, with TRBD1 identical over 8 bases. V was pared by 4 bases and J by 2 bases, with 10 bases of the junction left unmatched. The CDR3 is made up of 17 amino acids. Germline-derived CDR1 and CDR2 are KGHSH and LQKENI. The CDR3 reads CASSRTGGTIPGNTIYF. The CDR3 DNA follows: TGTGCCAGCTCACGAACAGGGGGAACTATCCCTGGAAACACCATATATTTT.

CDR3 coding DNA: TGTGCCAGCAGCCAAGAAACTCGGGACAGGGTTAAGTATGAGCAGTTCTTC. Translated: CASSQETRDRVKYEQFF. The chain has TRBV14 and TRBJ2-1; 9 nucleotides align to TRBD1. The V gene's germline CDR1 is SGHDN and CDR2 FVKESK. Unmatched junction bases numbered 11, after V lost 0 bases and J lost 8 bases. The CDR3 loop spans 17 amino acids.

This clone has only one observation. CDR3: CASSSRGASYEQYF. The CDR3 bases are TGTGCCAGCAGTTCCCGCGGAGCCTCCTACGAGCAGTACTTC. V is TRBV6-5 and J is TRBJ2-7; D gene unclear. Trimming removed 4 bases at V and 0 bases at J, with 10 bases between. The CDR3 runs to 14 residues. The germline V gene encodes CDR1 MNHEY and CDR2 SVGAGI.

In this sample, this clone turned up once. The V gene is TRBV5-4, the J gene TRBJ2-7; 9 bases fit TRBD2. This CDR3 contains 15 residues. J was trimmed by 2 bases and V by 4 bases; bases with no gene match: 7. The V gene's germline CDR1 is SGHNT and CDR2 YYREEE (reference sequence). CDR3 region: CASSEATSGAYEQYF. CDR3 DNA: TGTGCCAGCAGCGAAGCGACTAGCGGTGCCTACGAGCAGTACTTC.

This clone was recorded a few times. The V and J genes are TRBV30 and TRBJ1-1, with a tentative D call TRBD1 (5 bases). Trimming shortened V by 2 bases and J by 5 bases, and 12 bases separated the two germline ends. The CDR3 length is 13 residues. Germline V gene lookup returns CDR1 GTSNPN and CDR2 SVGIG (reference sequence). DNA for the CDR3: TGTGCCTGGAGTATTGGGGGATGGACTGAAGCTTTCTTT. This gives the protein CAWSIGGWTEAFF.

The J gene is TRBJ2-1, the V gene TRBV27; 8 bases fit TRBD2. The CDR3 is made up of 14 amino acids. Germline loops: CDR1 MNHEY, CDR2 SMNVEV (reference sequence). V trimming: 5 bases; J trimming: 6 bases; junction bases outside the gene matches: 6. CDR3 nucleotides: TGTGCCAGCAGTCCGAGACTAGCGAGCAATGAGCAGTTCTTC. Amino acids: CASSPRLASNEQFF.

V usage is TRBV11-1 and J usage is TRBJ2-1; 13 bases fit TRBD2. The V gene end was trimmed by 5 bases and the J gene end by 4 bases; junction bases not matched to a gene: 5. The CDR3 is made up of 16 amino acids. Germline loops: CDR1 SGHAT, CDR2 FQDESV (reference sequence). The CDR3, as DNA: TGTGCCAGCAGCATGAGGACTAGCGGGAGATACAATGAGCAGTTCTTC. Residues: CASSMRTSGRYNEQFF.

This CDR3 is CASSPGSSGNTIYF. DNA for the CDR3: TGTGCCAGCAGTCCAGGAAGCTCTGGAAACACCATATATTTT. The V and J genes are TRBV6-1 and TRBJ1-3; no firm D call. The germline V gene has CDR1 MNHNS and CDR2 SASEGT. The CDR3 consists of 14 residues. V was clipped by 5 bases and J by 0 bases, with 8 bases between them.

The genes are TRBV19 and TRBJ2-1; D not resolved. CDR1 and CDR2 from the germline V gene are LNHDA and SQIVND (reference sequence). The CDR3 loop spans 15 amino acids. V lost 5 bases to trimming and J lost 4 bases, with 15 bases between them. CDR3 sequence reads: CASSPEADRYNEQFF. The CDR3 nucleotides read TGTGCCAGTAGTCCAGAGGCTGATAGATACAATGAGCAGTTCTTC.

CDR3 DNA: TGTGCCAGCAGCATTAGAGGGGTCGAGCAGTACTTC. Translating it yields CASSIRGVEQYF. This sequence joins TRBV5-8 and TRBJ2-7; D could derive from TRBD1 or TRBD2 (5 bases each). Trimming left V 4 bases short and J 6 bases short, with 11 bases between. The CDR3 is 12 amino acids. CDR1 is SGHTS and CDR2 is YDEGEE in the germline V gene.

The V and J genes are TRBV19 and TRBJ2-6; TRBD1 matches 8 bases. CDR1 and CDR2 from the germline V gene are LNHDA and SQIVND (reference sequence). Trimming removed 9 bases from V and 0 bases from J; junction bases left unmatched: 4. The CDR3 runs 15 residues. The CDR3 is CASTDRDSGANVLTF. The CDR3 DNA reads TGTGCCAGCACGGACAGGGACTCTGGGGCCAACGTCCTGACTTTC.

The chain uses TRBV4-3 and TRBJ2-1, with TRBD1 identical over 10 bases. This CDR3 has 18 residues. The V and J ends lost 4 bases and 5 bases, in that order; junction bases with no gene match: 14. CDR1 is LGHNA, CDR2 YSLEER, per germline. CDR3 protein: CASSRVGRGQGLDNEQFF. The DNA for the CDR3 is TGCGCCAGCAGCCGCGTCGGCCGGGGACAGGGGCTAGACAATGAGCAGTTCTTC.